This TCR beta chain was captured in a study of early T cells in non-severe SARS-CoV-2 infection. TCRdb processed the 5' RACE reads anew with MiXCR; each CDR3 protein has one entry. The table has 80,000 or so distinct CDR3 sequences, over 9% seen once. This CDR3 is built from 14 residues. Germline loops: CDR1 MNHEY, CDR2 SMNVEV (reference sequence). After removal of 6 bases from V and 5 bases from J, the junction contained 6 bases not matched to a gene. The sequence was collected from an adult who was a healthcare worker with PCR-confirmed SARS-CoV-2 infection or an uninfected control (not recorded which). This chain connects TRBV27 to TRBJ1-2; 10 bases line up with TRBD1. Specimen: whole blood, collected at baseline. DNA for the CDR3: TGTGCCAGCAGAGGGGGACAGGGGAATTATGGCTACACCTTC. As protein: CASRGGQGNYGYTF.